The entry below describes one T cell receptor (beta chain). Antigen specificity is unknown. For the second PCR, which ran for about 7 to 12 cycles, a sample-barcoded 5' primer and a J-beta primer mix were used. Every sample produced at least 3 million CDR3-containing paired-end reads. One entry per CDR3 protein, called by TCRdb with MiXCR from the 5' RACE reads. Here the sample spans 1.2 million to 1.5 million distinct CDR3 sequences, approximately 42% being singletons. This sample is drawn from a study of blood T cells in healthy people across ages. General observations from the study: Unsorted PBMC material precluded a definitive naive versus antigen-experienced comparison. The long-lived group displayed more naive CD4+ cells, plus higher diversity, than the aged donors did.

At least 6 micrograms of total RNA were extracted per sample. The receptor's source is a woman under 30 in good health. The sequencing input was blood.

The CDR3 DNA reads TGTGCCACCAGCCGGGGGACAATGATAAACTCAGGTAGGGAGCAGTTCTTC. Protein product: CATSRGTMINSGREQFF. J is TRBJ2-1 and V is TRBV24-1; either TRBD1 or TRBD2 may fit D (6 bases each). The CDR3 has 17 residues. The V and J ends lost 7 bases and 10 bases respectively, with 28 bases between them. CDR1 is KGHDR, CDR2 SFDVKD, per germline.